The clone carrying this T cell receptor beta chain showed up just a few times. The target antigen is unknown. This sample is drawn from a study of spatial heterogeneity in lung cancer. Study-wide context: At a median of approximately 23 months after resection, follow-up PBMC samples were sequenced when available. Broader study findings: There were more appearances of ubiquitous expanded tumor TCRs in blood at resection than at follow-up.

Trimming stripped 6 bases from V and 0 bases from J, with 11 bases between. The CDR3 is made up of 14 amino acids. Specified time point: blood at routine non-recurrence follow-up after resection. MiXCR was run by TCRdb on the 5' RACE reads, yielding one entry per CDR3 protein. This sample has roughly 30,000 distinct CDR3 sequences, with 8% to 13% found just once. Sequencing was performed on PBMCs, taken at follow-up. This sequence originates from a female donor with early-stage non-small cell lung cancer. The V call is TRBV12-3 or TRBV12-4, the J call TRBJ1-2; the D gene is possibly TRBD1 (5 bases). The CDR3 nucleotides are TGTGCCAGCAGCCCCGGGACCTCTAACTATGGCTACACCTTC. Translated, it gives CASSPGTSNYGYTF.